The 22 T cell receptor beta chains below come from one sample, sequenced in a study of breast tumors, draining lymph nodes, adjacent tissues (dated by TCRdb to between 2015 and 2016). Lymph node samples were obtained from the axillary draining lymph nodes of breast cancer patients. Library construction relied on multiplex PCR. Sequenced using an Illumina HiSeq 2000. The public sequencing data were trimmed at Q25 with fastp and processed into clonotypes with MiXCR by TCRdb, which kept only in-frame beta chains. Identical CDR3 proteins give one entry, which carries the most common genes and DNA. A total of some 120,000 distinct CDR3 sequences appear in this sample, about 20% of them only once. The top ten clonotypes cover about 3.5% of the sample. Sequenced material: axillary lymph node tissue. These receptors all stem from a female donor with breast cancer. Some clones in this sample may be carry-over from other donors' samples.

On this clonotype: This may come from a read error, since a much larger clone is one base off. The chain employs TRBV15 and TRBJ1-4, with 10 bases matching TRBD1. Germline loops: CDR1 LNHNV, CDR2 YYDKDF (reference sequence). The CDR3 is 14 residues long. The CDR3 protein is CTTSRDRGPEKLFF. CDR3 DNA: TGTACCACCAGCAGAGACAGGGGGCCGGAAAAACTGTTTTTT.

This clonotype was seen ten or more times. The rearrangement links TRBV20-1 to TRBJ2-5; D unclear. The CDR3 loop spans 11 amino acids. Germline values: CDR1 DFQATT, CDR2 SNEGSKA (reference sequence). V shed 5 bases and J shed 5 bases, with 9 bases lying between them. In DNA form, the CDR3 reads TGCAGTGCTTTTCCGCGTGAGACCCAGTACTTC. Translation gives CSAFPRETQYF.

This clonotype has a handful of counts. A read error may be the cause here, since a much bigger clone is one base away. The chain couples TRBV5-6 to TRBJ2-7; 11 nucleotides line up with TRBD1. Looked up from germline, CDR1 is SGHDT and CDR2 is YYEEEE. Losses at the gene ends were 4 bases for V and 6 bases for J; bases not matched to a gene: 9. The CDR3 consists of 15 residues. The CDR3 region has the DNA TGTGCCAGCAGCCGTGGACAGGGGGCGCCGTGCGAGCAGTACTTC. Amino acids: CASSRGQGAPCEQYF.

This clonotype was observed many times. CDR3 in amino acids: CASSDVDRDEKLFF. CDR3 DNA: TGTGCCAGCAGTGACGTGGACAGGGATGAAAAACTGTTTTTT. This chain connects TRBV2 to TRBJ1-4, with 8 bases that match TRBD1. The CDR3 totals 14 residues. The J segment lost 6 bases and the V segment lost 3 bases, leaving 3 bases of the junction unmatched. The germline V gene encodes CDR1 SNHLY and CDR2 FYNNEI.

On this clonotype itself: One junction end does not reproduce the germline sequence, and a read error may be involved. The J gene is TRBJ2-3, the V gene TRBV7-9; 8 bases match TRBD1. The CDR3 has 14 residues. Per germline, CDR1 SEHNR and CDR2 FQNEAQ (reference sequence). The CDR3 DNA follows: TGTGCCAGCATAAACGACAGGGGCACTGATACGCAGTATTTT. It specifies CASINDRGTDTQYF.

With respect to this clonotype: This may be a read error, as it is one base from a much larger clone. The CDR3 sequence: CASGQTSNGHTF. CDR3 in DNA: TGTGCCAGCGGACAGACCTCTAATGGCCACACCTTC. The chain combines TRBV19 with TRBJ1-2; a possible D gene is TRBD1 (6 bases). The CDR3 has 12 residues. The germline gives CDR1 LNHDA, CDR2 SQIVND (reference sequence).

In its sample, this clonotype was seen many times. This sequence joins TRBV24-1 and TRBJ2-2; no firm D call. Germline values: CDR1 KGHDR, CDR2 SFDVKD. Trimming removed 4 bases at V and 3 bases at J, with 8 bases between. CDR3 length: 14 residues. The CDR3: CATSDEQDTGELFF. CDR3 DNA: TGTGCCACCAGTGACGAACAAGACACCGGGGAGCTGTTTTTT.

This clonotype was observed many times. This rearrangement joins TRBV19 to TRBJ2-2; D unclear. V gave up 1 base and J gave up 8 bases, with 5 bases separating them. The length of the CDR3 is 12 residues. Germline V CDR1 and CDR2: LNHDA, SQIVND (reference sequence). The CDR3 DNA reads as TGTGCCAGTAGTATAGCACTAGGGGAGCTGTTTTTT. Its translation is CASSIALGELFF.

Notes on this clonotype: Just one base apart from a much larger clone, this may be a read error. This rearrangement joins TRBV4-1 to TRBJ2-1; no clear D. CDR1 and CDR2 (germline): MGHRA, YSYEKL. The CDR3 contains 13 residues. The CDR3 loop reads CASSLVGNNERFF. The CDR3 coding sequence is TGCGCCAGCAGCCTGGTCGGAAACAATGAGCGGTTCTTC.

This clonotype has ten or more counts. J is TRBJ2-1 and V is TRBV7-3; D is unclear. Trimming took off 4 bases at V and 7 bases at J, with 14 bases between the two ends. The CDR3 consists of 14 residues. Germline CDR1 reads SGHTA; CDR2 reads FQGTGA. The CDR3 region is CASSSHSQANEQFF. The CDR3 DNA sequence: TGTGCCAGCAGCTCCCACTCCCAAGCGAATGAGCAGTTCTTC.

This clonotype was seen many times. This rearrangement joins TRBV12-3 or TRBV12-4 to TRBJ2-5, with 11 bases fitting TRBD2. This CDR3 is built from 18 residues. V was pared by 4 bases and J by 5 bases, with 15 bases of the junction left unmatched. The CDR3 spells CASSSQGGASGRRETQYF. For the CDR3, the DNA is TGTGCCAGCAGTTCACAGGGCGGGGCTAGCGGGAGGCGTGAGACCCAGTACTTC.

The chain employs TRBV11-2 and TRBJ1-2; 7 bases are shared with TRBD1. V dropped 1 base and J dropped 4; count of bases not matched to a gene: 3. The CDR3 loop spans 14 amino acids. Germline V gene sequence: CDR1 SGHAT, CDR2 FQNNGV. The CDR3 spells CASSLAGTAYGYTF. For the CDR3, the DNA is TGTGCCAGCAGCTTAGCCGGGACAGCCTATGGCTACACCTTC.

This clonotype was counted at least ten times. The chain combines TRBV20-1 with TRBJ2-5; 9 bases map to TRBD2. Trimming at V came to 3 bases and at J to 4 bases, leaving 9 bases not matched to a gene. The CDR3 covers 15 residues. CDR1 and CDR2 (germline): DFQATT, SNEGSKA (reference sequence). The CDR3 protein is CSARDLAGGSETQYF. In nucleotides, the CDR3 is TGCAGTGCTAGGGACTTGGCGGGAGGGTCAGAGACCCAGTACTTC.

This chain links TRBV4-1 with TRBJ2-5; D is uncertain. The length of the CDR3 is 15 residues. Germline V CDR1 and CDR2: MGHRA, YSYEKL. The ends were cut back, 2 bases at V and 1 base at J, with 11 bases in the middle. The CDR3 coding sequence is TGCGCCAGCAGCCAATTGGCGGCAGCCCAAGAGACCCAGTACTTC. The encoded protein is CASSQLAAAQETQYF.

This clonotype showed up just a few times. V usage is TRBV6-2 or TRBV6-3 and J usage is TRBJ1-4, with a weak D call TRBD1 (5 bases). Germline CDR1 is MNHEY and CDR2 is SVGEGT. V gave up 7 bases and J gave up 0 bases, with 12 bases separating them. The CDR3 is 15 residues long. The DNA of the CDR3 is TGTGCCAGCACCACAACAGGAGCAACTAATGAAAAACTGTTTTTT. Its translation is CASTTTGATNEKLFF.

This clonotype was observed a handful of times. This chain uses TRBV5-4 with TRBJ1-1, with no clear D. The CDR3 is made up of 15 amino acids. Trimming took 2 bases from V and 4 from J, leaving 15 bases between them. Germline CDR1 and CDR2: SGHNT and YYREEE (reference sequence). CDR3 DNA sequence: TGTGCCAGCAGCTTAATAGGAGGGAAGAGCACTGAAGCTTTCTTT. This gives the protein CASSLIGGKSTEAFF.

As concerns this clonotype: A read error is possible here, since a much larger clone lies one base away. This chain joins TRBV5-1 and TRBJ2-2, with 10 positions matching TRBD2. The junction had 4 bases not matched to a gene; V was cut back by 4 bases and J by 1 base. Germline CDR1 and CDR2: SGHRS and YFSETQ. This CDR3 has 16 amino acids. CDR3 sequence: CASSATSGVNTGELFF. The CDR3 DNA sequence: TGCGCCAGCAGCGCCACTAGCGGGGTGAACACCGGGGAGCTGTTTTTT.

The chain has TRBV25-1 and TRBJ2-7; D gene uncertain. CDR1 and CDR2 (germline): MGHDK, SYGVNS. The CDR3 spans 12 residues. V was shortened by 3 bases and J by 4 bases, with 7 bases between the two germline ends. CDR3 sequence reads: CASSDGLYEQYF. The CDR3 nucleotides are TGTGCCAGCAGTGATGGTTTATACGAGCAGTACTTC.

This clonotype has at least ten counts. The rearrangement uses TRBV11-1 and TRBJ1-2, with TRBD1 matching over 7 bases. With V trimmed by 5 bases and J by 4 bases, 7 bases remained unmatched. The CDR3 runs 14 residues. The germline gives CDR1 SGHAT, CDR2 FQDESV (reference sequence). The CDR3 DNA is TGTGCCAGCAGCCACAGACAGGGAGGCTATGGCTACACCTTC. It is translated as CASSHRQGGYGYTF.

The table lists this clonotype with many counts. The CDR3 reads CASRSGQGVGYTF. The DNA for the CDR3 is TGCGCCAGCAGATCGGGACAGGGGGTTGGCTACACCTTC. This chain joins TRBV5-1 and TRBJ1-2; 11 bases are a match to TRBD1. J gave up 7 bases and V 5 bases, and 4 bases lay outside the gene matches. The CDR3 is 13 residues long. The germline V gene has CDR1 SGHRS and CDR2 YFSETQ. Supplemented by reference TRBV5-1 and TRBJ1-2, the full variable domain reads KAGVTQTPRYLIKTRGQQVTLSCSPISGHRSVSWYQQTPGQGLQFLFEYFSETQRNKGNFPGRFSGRQFSNSRSEMNVSTLELGDSALYLCASRSGQGVGYTFGSGTRLTVV.

This clonotype was seen repeatedly, ten times or more. The rearrangement uses TRBV20-1 and TRBJ1-4; D gene ambiguous. There are 12 residues in the CDR3. Germline V gene lookup returns CDR1 DFQATT and CDR2 SNEGSKA (reference sequence). V was cut by 1 base and J by 8 bases, with 8 bases left in between. The CDR3 sequence: CSARGPAEKLFF. The DNA for the CDR3 is TGCAGTGCTAGAGGGCCCGCGGAAAAACTGTTTTTT.

At least ten counts were recorded for this clonotype. The V gene is TRBV7-2, the J gene TRBJ2-7; D is unclear. Germline V gene sequence: CDR1 SGHTA, CDR2 FQGNSA. V lost 5 bases and J 0 bases, leaving 8 bases between the germline ends. The length of the CDR3 is 13 residues. CDR3: CASSPQSSYEQYF. The DNA of the CDR3 is TGTGCCAGCAGCCCACAGAGCTCCTACGAGCAGTACTTC.